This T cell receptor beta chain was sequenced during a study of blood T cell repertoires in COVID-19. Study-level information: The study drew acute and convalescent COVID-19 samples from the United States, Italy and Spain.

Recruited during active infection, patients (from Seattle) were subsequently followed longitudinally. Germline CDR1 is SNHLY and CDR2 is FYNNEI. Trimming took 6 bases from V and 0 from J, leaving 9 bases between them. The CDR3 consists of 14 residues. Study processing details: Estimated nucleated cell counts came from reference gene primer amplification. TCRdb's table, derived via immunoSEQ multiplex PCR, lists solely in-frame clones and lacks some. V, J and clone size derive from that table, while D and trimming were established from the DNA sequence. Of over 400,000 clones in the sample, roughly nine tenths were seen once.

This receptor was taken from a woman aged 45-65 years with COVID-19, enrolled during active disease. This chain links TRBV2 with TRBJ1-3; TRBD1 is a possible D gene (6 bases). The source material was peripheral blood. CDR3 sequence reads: CASRGDNSGNTIYF. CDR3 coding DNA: TGTGCCAGCAGGGGGGACAACTCTGGAAACACCATATATTTT. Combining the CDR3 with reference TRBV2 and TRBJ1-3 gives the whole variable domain EPEVTQTPSHQVTQMGQEVILRCVPISNHLYFYWYRQILGQKVEFLVSFYNNEISEKSEIFDDQFSVERPDGSNFTLKIRSTKLEDSAMYFCASRGDNSGNTIYFGEGSWLTVV.